One and the same sample provided the 30 T cell receptor beta chains below, sequenced in a study of blood T cells in healthy people across ages. Next came a second PCR, run for about 7 to 12 cycles, which used a sample-barcoded 5' primer along with a J-beta primer mix. TCRdb used MiXCR to reprocess the 5' RACE reads, holding one entry per CDR3 protein. Of under 800,000 distinct CDR3 sequences in the sample, 35% to 45% were seen once. The sequencing input was blood. These receptors all come from a woman aged 55-70 years in good health.

Details on this clonotype: This may be a read error, as it is one base from a much larger clone. This rearrangement joins TRBV7-2 to TRBJ2-5, with D perhaps TRBD1 or TRBD2 (5 bases each). Trimming shortened V by 5 bases and J by 4 bases, and 14 bases separated the two germline ends. This CDR3 has 14 amino acids. Germline CDR1 and CDR2: SGHTA and FQGNSA. CDR3 nucleotides: TGTGCCAGCAGCGTAGTCCGGGGCCGAGAGACCCAGTACTTC. Translated: CASSVVRGRETQYF.

The chain recombines TRBV7-9 with TRBJ2-5, with a weak D call TRBD2 (6 bases). Trimming shortened V by 5 bases and J by 5 bases, and 12 bases separated the two germline ends. Germline values: CDR1 SEHNR, CDR2 FQNEAQ (reference sequence). The CDR3 contains 13 residues. The CDR3 loop reads CASSVDSGETQYF. CDR3 coding DNA: TGTGCCAGCAGCGTTGACAGCGGGGAGACCCAGTACTTC.

CDR3 DNA sequence: TGTGCCAGCAGTTTATACCAGGGGTTAAAAACAGATACGCAGTATTTT. Its translation is CASSLYQGLKTDTQYF. This chain joins TRBV27 and TRBJ2-3; D may be TRBD1 (6 bases). CDR1 and CDR2 (germline): MNHEY, SMNVEV (reference sequence). The ends were cut back, 1 base at V and 3 bases at J, with 14 bases in the middle. The CDR3 is 16 amino acids.

This clonotype was counted between two and nine times. The rearrangement links TRBV7-2 to TRBJ2-7, with 8 bases matching TRBD1. CDR3 length: 15 amino acids. Germline CDR1 is SGHTA and CDR2 is FQGNSA. The V and J ends lost 5 bases and 0 bases, in that order; junction bases with no gene match: 6. This CDR3 is CASSEGTGSSYEQYF. Written as DNA, the CDR3 is TGTGCCAGCAGCGAAGGGACAGGCAGCTCCTACGAGCAGTACTTC.

In this sample, this clonotype turned up many times. The chain combines TRBV15 with TRBJ2-3; 9 bases are a match to TRBD1. J was trimmed by 4 bases and V by 0 bases; bases with no gene match: 5. Germline lookup yields CDR1 LNHNV and CDR2 YYDKDF (reference sequence). This CDR3 comprises 16 residues. This chain's CDR3 is CATSRDKGQGSDTQYF. DNA for the CDR3: TGTGCCACCAGCAGAGATAAGGGACAGGGTTCAGATACGCAGTATTTT.

The J gene is TRBJ2-1, the V gene TRBV9, with 9 nucleotides matching TRBD2. The J call is uncertain, as TRBJ2-7 better fits the DNA end. The germline CDR1 and CDR2 sequences are SGDLS and YYNGEE. CDR3 size: 16 residues. CDR3 sequence: CASSVVGGGAYNEQYF. The CDR3 nucleotides read TGTGCCAGCAGCGTAGTAGGCGGGGGGGCCTACAATGAGCAGTACTTC.

The rearrangement links TRBV11-2 to TRBJ1-2; 7 bases match TRBD1. The germline V gene encodes CDR1 SGHAT and CDR2 FQNNGV. The CDR3 is made up of 13 amino acids. Trimming cost V 4 bases and J 7 bases; bases outside gene matches: 6. The CDR3 loop reads CASSSTGQFGYTF. DNA of the CDR3: TGTGCCAGCAGCTCCACGGGACAGTTTGGCTACACCTTC.

The chain employs TRBV13 and TRBJ2-7; possibly TRBD2 for D (6 bases). CDR1 is PRHDT, CDR2 FYEKMQ, per germline (reference sequence). The CDR3 is 15 amino acids. V lost 0 bases and J 0 bases, leaving 9 bases between the germline ends. The CDR3 reads CASSLGVGSSYEQYF. The CDR3 bases are TGTGCCAGCAGCTTAGGGGTCGGGAGCTCCTACGAGCAGTACTTC.

This clonotype was seen a few times. The genes are TRBV3-1 and TRBJ2-7; TRBD1 agrees at 10 bases. V shed 3 bases and J 4 bases; nucleotides not matched to a gene: 12. The CDR3 has 17 residues. The V gene's germline CDR1 is LGHDT and CDR2 YNNKEL (reference sequence). The CDR3 DNA is TGTGCCAGCAGCCACTCTTCCGGGACAGGGGTGAGTTACGAGCAGTACTTC. Translating gives CASSHSSGTGVSYEQYF.

A note on this clonotype: This sequence may be a read error, since a much larger clone differs from it by one base. This rearrangement joins TRBV7-9 to TRBJ2-1; D is undetermined. Germline V lookup: CDR1 SEHNR, CDR2 FQNEAQ (reference sequence). The germline V and J ends were trimmed by 5 bases and 3 bases, with 14 bases remaining between them. The CDR3 length is 15 residues. Written as DNA, the CDR3 is TGTGCCAGCAGCCCGAGAGACGGTAACTACAATGAGCAGTTCTTC. Amino acid sequence: CASSPRDGNYNEQFF.

In its sample, this clonotype was seen a few times. V is TRBV11-2 and J is TRBJ2-1; D not resolved. Trimming stripped 1 base from V and 6 bases from J, with 7 bases between. Germline V lookup: CDR1 SGHAT, CDR2 FQNNGV. The CDR3 has 13 residues. Here the CDR3 reads CASSLGRFNEQFF. The CDR3 coding sequence is TGTGCCAGCAGCTTAGGAAGGTTCAATGAGCAGTTCTTC.

The chain employs TRBV29-1 and TRBJ1-1; 9 positions agree with TRBD1. CDR3 size: 15 residues. CDR1 and CDR2 (germline): SQVTM, ANQGSEA. Trimming removed 4 bases from V and 0 bases from J; junction bases left unmatched: 6. The CDR3 DNA sequence: TGCAGCGTTGCCCCGGGACAGGGTATGAACACTGAAGCTTTCTTT. This encodes CSVAPGQGMNTEAFF.

The J gene is TRBJ2-3, the V gene TRBV14; D remains unclear. The CDR3 loop spans 13 amino acids. The ends were cut back, 6 bases at V and 7 bases at J, with 14 bases in the middle. The germline gives CDR1 SGHDN, CDR2 FVKESK. CDR3 DNA sequence: TGTGCCAGCAGTCCCTCCCGTTTAAATACGCAGTATTTT. Protein product: CASSPSRLNTQYF. The full variable domain, with the rest looked up from reference TRBV14 and TRBJ2-3, is EAGVTQFPSHSVIEKGQTVTLRCDPISGHDNLYWYRRVMGKEIKFLLHFVKESKQDESGMPNNRFLAERTGGTYSTLKVQPAELEDSGVYFCASSPSRLNTQYFGPGTRLTVL.

This clonotype was seen at least ten times. The CDR3 region is CSARTPGTDTQYF. Here the CDR3 DNA reads TGCAGTGCTAGAACTCCGGGCACAGATACGCAGTATTTT. The rearrangement links TRBV20-1 to TRBJ2-3; D is undetermined. Germline V gives CDR1 DFQATT, CDR2 SNEGSKA (reference sequence). Trimming removed 2 bases at V and 1 base at J, with 7 bases between. The CDR3 is made up of 13 amino acids.

The CDR3 region has the DNA TGTGCCAGCAGCTCATCATGGACTAGCGGCAACGAGCAGTACTTC. Amino acid sequence: CASSSSWTSGNEQYF. This rearrangement joins TRBV11-1 to TRBJ2-7, with 10 positions matching TRBD2. CDR1 and CDR2 (germline): SGHAT, FQDESV (reference sequence). The CDR3 has 15 amino acids. Germline trimming cut 4 bases from V and 5 bases from J; bases unmatched to any gene: 8.

The chain links TRBV11-1 to TRBJ2-1, with unresolved D. V was pared by 6 bases and J by 4 bases, with 19 bases between. CDR3 length equals 16 residues. CDR1 is SGHAT and CDR2 is FQDESV in the germline V gene (reference sequence). CDR3 sequence (DNA): TGTGCCAGCAGTAGCCGGTTCCACCCTCTTTACAATGAGCAGTTCTTC. Encoded protein: CASSSRFHPLYNEQFF.

The chain has TRBV6-4 and TRBJ2-7, with D perhaps TRBD1 or TRBD2 (6 bases each). The J call may be in error: the DNA end matches TRBJ2-5 better. Per the germline V gene, CDR1 is MRHNA and CDR2 is SNTAGT. This CDR3 comprises 17 residues. CDR3 residues: CASSDPGDKGLQETQYF. In DNA, the CDR3 is TGTGCCAGCAGTGACCCGGGGGACAAGGGGCTGCAAGAGACCCAGTACTTC.

The chain links TRBV30 to TRBJ2-1; TRBD2 is a possible D gene (6 bases). The V and J ends lost 1 base and 10 bases respectively, with 14 bases between them. The germline CDR1 and CDR2 sequences are GTSNPN and SVGIG (reference sequence). This CDR3 comprises 13 residues. DNA for the CDR3: TGTGCCTGGAGTGCACTAGTGGGGGGAGAGCAGTTCTTC. Translation gives CAWSALVGGEQFF.

A remark on this clonotype: An end of the junction does not agree with germline; a read error may underlie this. The chain combines TRBV18 with TRBJ2-1; D is unclear. Germline V lookup: CDR1 KGHSH, CDR2 LQKENI. The CDR3 has 16 residues. The CDR3 coding sequence is TGTGCCTGCTCACCTGGGCCCCTGACAACTTACAATGAGCAGTTCTTC. Protein: CACSPGPLTTYNEQFF.

This clonotype was counted only a few times. This chain joins TRBV9 and TRBJ2-4, with 14 bases lining up with TRBD2. The CDR3 contains 16 residues. V shed 4 bases and J 9 bases; nucleotides not matched to a gene: 9. Germline V CDR1 and CDR2: SGDLS, YYNGEE. CDR3 residues: CASSLGLAGAGGIQYF. In DNA form, the CDR3 reads TGTGCCAGCAGCTTGGGACTAGCGGGGGCCGGGGGCATTCAGTACTTC.

V usage is TRBV10-1 and J usage is TRBJ2-3, with 8 bases fitting TRBD2. The germline gives CDR1 WNHNN, CDR2 SYGVQD (reference sequence). Trimming cost V 2 bases and J 5 bases; bases outside gene matches: 9. The CDR3 is 16 amino acids. CDR3 amino acids: CASSEPAGAGEDTQYF. For the CDR3, the DNA is TGCGCCAGCAGTGAGCCCGCGGGAGCGGGAGAAGATACGCAGTATTTT.

This chain connects TRBV7-2 to TRBJ2-7; 8 bases match TRBD2. Trimming at V came to 1 base and at J to 6 bases, leaving 8 bases not matched to a gene. CDR1 and CDR2 (germline): SGHTA, FQGNSA. The CDR3 totals 15 residues. The CDR3 loop is CASSLVFGGACEQYF. CDR3 DNA: TGTGCCAGCAGCTTAGTGTTCGGGGGGGCCTGCGAGCAGTACTTC. Full variable domain (rest looked up from reference TRBV7-2 and TRBJ2-7): GAGVSQSPSNKVTEKGKDVELRCDPISGHTALYWYRQSLGQGLEFLIYFQGNSAPDKSGLPSDRFSAERTGGSVSTLTIQRTQQEDSAVYLCASSLVFGGACEQYFGPGTRLTVT.

This clonotype showed up just a few times. This sequence joins TRBV6-5 and TRBJ2-3; D is unresolved. The CDR3 is 17 residues long. CDR1 MNHEY and CDR2 SVGAGI come from the germline V gene. The V and J ends lost 2 bases and 3 bases respectively, with 18 bases between them. The CDR3 is CASSYTPPVGWTDTQYF. The CDR3 DNA is TGTGCCAGCAGTTACACCCCTCCGGTGGGTTGGACAGATACGCAGTATTTT.

The J gene is TRBJ2-1, the V gene TRBV20-1; D not resolved. Germline values: CDR1 DFQATT, CDR2 SNEGSKA (reference sequence). The CDR3 consists of 14 residues. V was shortened by 3 bases and J by 2 bases, with 11 bases between the two germline ends. CDR3 DNA sequence: TGCAGTGCTAGCTCCTATAGCCCCTACAATGAGCAGTTCTTC. This translates into CSASSYSPYNEQFF.

The chain carries TRBV9 and TRBJ2-3, with D perhaps TRBD2 (6 bases). V was clipped by 4 bases and J by 0 bases, with 15 bases between them. Germline CDR1 and CDR2: SGDLS and YYNGEE. This CDR3 region has 16 residues. CDR3: CASSPPHGTSTDTQYF. In nucleotides, the CDR3 is TGTGCCAGCAGCCCCCCCCACGGGACTAGCACAGATACGCAGTATTTT.

The chain uses TRBV29-1 and TRBJ1-2, with 9 bases fitting TRBD1. Germline CDR1 and CDR2: SQVTM and ANQGSEA. V shed 3 bases and J 4 bases; nucleotides not matched to a gene: 12. CDR3 length: 16 residues. CDR3 sequence (DNA): TGCAGCGTTGACCCGGAACAGGGGGCGTCAGGCTATGGCTACACCTTC. Protein product: CSVDPEQGASGYGYTF. The entire variable domain, with the rest obtained from reference TRBV29-1 and TRBJ1-2, is as follows: SAVISQKPSRDICQRGTSLTIQCQVDSQVTMMFWYRQQPGQSLTLIATANQGSEATYESGFVIDKFPISRPNLTFSTLTVSNMSPEDSSIYLCSVDPEQGASGYGYTFGSGTRLTVV.

This clonotype was counted a few times. The chain links TRBV29-1 to TRBJ1-5, with 7 nucleotides matching TRBD1. CDR3 length: 14 residues. Germline-derived CDR1 and CDR2 are SQVTM and ANQGSEA. Unmatched junction bases numbered 6, after V lost 4 bases and J lost 3 bases. The CDR3 DNA is TGCAGCGTTGCCCGACAGGGCCCCAATCAGCCCCAGCATTTT. Translating gives CSVARQGPNQPQHF. Using reference TRBV29-1 and TRBJ1-5 for the parts outside the CDR3, the full variable domain is SAVISQKPSRDICQRGTSLTIQCQVDSQVTMMFWYRQQPGQSLTLIATANQGSEATYESGFVIDKFPISRPNLTFSTLTVSNMSPEDSSIYLCSVARQGPNQPQHFGDGTRLSIL.

CDR3 sequence: CASSSAGVGEQYF. CDR3 nucleotide sequence: TGTGCCAGCAGCTCGGCAGGGGTAGGCGAGCAGTACTTC. The chain is built from TRBV11-2 and TRBJ2-7; D may be TRBD1 (6 bases). Looked up from germline, CDR1 is SGHAT and CDR2 is FQNNGV. This CDR3 is built from 13 residues. The V and J ends lost 4 bases and 6 bases respectively, with 13 bases between them.

The rearrangement uses TRBV4-2 and TRBJ2-5, with a possible D match to TRBD1 (6 bases). The tail of the sequence fits TRBJ2-7 better, so the J call may be wrong. There are 15 residues in the CDR3. Germline loops: CDR1 LGHNA, CDR2 YNFKEQ. The CDR3 loop reads CASSQEAGQTYEQYF. In DNA, the CDR3 is TGTGCCAGCAGCCAAGAGGCTGGACAGACATACGAGCAGTACTTC.

V usage is TRBV11-2 and J usage is TRBJ2-7; D is uncertain. CDR1 and CDR2 from the germline V gene are SGHAT and FQNNGV. V was cut by 5 bases and J by 2 bases, with 13 bases left in between. The CDR3 has 14 amino acids. In nucleotides, the CDR3 is TGTGCCAGCAGCCCCCTGGCCAGCGCCTACGAGCAGTACTTC. It encodes CASSPLASAYEQYF.